The 20 T cell receptor beta chains presented below share a single source sample, sequenced in a study of technical replicates of blood from a handful of donors. TCRdb's table, derived via immunoSEQ multiplex PCR, lists solely in-frame clones and lacks some. The data hold about 68,000 clones, with roughly 97% observed a single time. The sample taken for sequencing was T cells isolated from PBMCs. These receptors originate from a human donor in good health.

The count of this clone is one. This chain links TRBV7-2 with TRBJ2-2; 8 nucleotides align to TRBD1. The V segment lost 5 bases and the J segment 3 bases; nucleotides outside the gene matches: 11. In germline, CDR1 is SGHTA, CDR2 FQGNSA. This CDR3 region has 17 residues. The CDR3 coding sequence is TGTGCCAGCAGCCACGCTCGACAGGGGCGAGACACCGGGGAGCTGTTTTTT. This translates into CASSHARQGRDTGELFF.

The CDR3 bases are TGTGCCAGCAGCAGGGAGGATCGGCCCGGGGAGCTGTTTTTT. It specifies CASSREDRPGELFF. J is TRBJ2-2 and V is TRBV4-2; D perhaps matches TRBD2 (6 bases). Germline loops: CDR1 LGHNA, CDR2 YNFKEQ. Trimming removed 5 bases at V and 6 bases at J, with 13 bases between. There are 14 residues in the CDR3.

This clone was recorded only once. The genes are TRBV6-5 and TRBJ1-1; 10 positions match TRBD1. The J segment lost 5 bases and the V segment lost 7 bases, leaving 4 bases of the junction unmatched. The germline V gene has CDR1 MNHEY and CDR2 SVGAGI. The CDR3 is 13 residues long. CDR3 in DNA: TGTGCCAGCACTGGGACAGGGGTGACTGAAGCTTTCTTT. It codes for CASTGTGVTEAFF.

The chain links TRBV5-6 to TRBJ1-1, with a weak D call TRBD1 (5 bases). This CDR3 comprises 14 residues. Germline loops: CDR1 SGHDT, CDR2 YYEEEE. The ends were cut back, 2 bases at V and 5 bases at J, with 13 bases in the middle. CDR3 residues: CASSFSWGGTEAFF. In DNA, the CDR3 is TGTGCCAGCAGCTTCTCTTGGGGGGGGACTGAAGCTTTCTTT.

The gene calls are TRBV21-1 and TRBJ2-3; the table's TRBD2 call for D was not verified on the DNA. TRBV21-1 is classified as a pseudogene. The CDR3 sequence is 18 residues long. CDR3 DNA sequence: TGTGCCAGCAGCAAAGTGAGGGGATTAAGCGGGAGCGCAGATACGCAGTATTTT. Amino acids: CASSKVRGLSGSADTQYF.

This chain uses TRBV7-2 with TRBJ2-1; a weak D match, TRBD2 (6 bases). There are 15 residues in the CDR3. Germline V gene sequence: CDR1 SGHTA, CDR2 FQGNSA. V dropped 5 bases and J dropped 9 bases, with 20 bases sitting between them. The DNA of the CDR3 is TGTGCCAGCAGCCCGATCCGACTAGACACGAGTGAGCAGTTCTTC. As protein: CASSPIRLDTSEQFF.

V gene TRBV5-4 combines with J gene TRBJ2-1, with D perhaps matching TRBD2 (5 bases). Germline assignment: CDR1 SGHNT and CDR2 YYREEE (reference sequence). V was clipped by 1 base and J by 2 bases, with 13 bases between them. The CDR3 has 16 amino acids. CDR3 DNA: TGTGCCAGCAGCTTGACCCGGGAAGTTGCCTACAATGAGCAGTTCTTC. Encoded protein: CASSLTREVAYNEQFF. Drawing the rest from reference TRBV5-4 and TRBJ2-1, the complete variable domain is ETGVTQSPTHLIKTRGQQVTLRCSSQSGHNTVSWYQQALGQGPQFIFQYYREEENGRGNFPPRFSGLQFPNYSSELNVNALELDDSALYLCASSLTREVAYNEQFFGPGTRLTVL.

This chain connects TRBV2 to TRBJ1-2; maybe TRBD1 (5 bases). V was pared by 5 bases and J by 3 bases, with 13 bases between. The CDR3 has 14 amino acids. Germline CDR1 reads SNHLY; CDR2 reads FYNNEI. The CDR3 sequence: CASSKALTDYGYTF. The CDR3 bases are TGTGCCAGCAGTAAGGCCCTGACAGACTATGGCTACACCTTC.

V usage is TRBV7-9 and J usage is TRBJ2-2, with no clear D. CDR1 SEHNR and CDR2 FQNEAQ come from the germline V gene (reference sequence). With 3 bases removed from V and 12 bases from J, the gap between germline ends came to 14 bases. CDR3 length equals 13 residues. The CDR3 coding sequence is TGTGCCAGCAGCTTTAAACAGTCGGCGAAGCTGTTTTTT. As protein: CASSFKQSAKLFF.

This chain connects TRBV6-5 to TRBJ2-7, with a tentative D call TRBD2 (6 bases). Per germline, CDR1 MNHEY and CDR2 SVGAGI. The V end was cut by 4 bases, the J end by 4 bases, with 14 bases between. This CDR3 region has 14 residues. This CDR3 reads CASSSGRELYEQYF. The CDR3 DNA sequence: TGTGCCAGCAGTTCTGGACGGGAGTTATACGAGCAGTACTTC.

The chain links TRBV23-1 to TRBJ1-1, with TRBD1 matching 7 bases. TRBV23-1 carries the ORF label, with uncertain function. J lost 4 bases, V lost 0 bases, and 2 bases had no gene match. CDR3 length: 14 amino acids. Here the CDR3 DNA reads TGCGCCAGCAGTCAATCTAGGGGGCCCACTGAAGCTTTCTTT. Encoded protein: CASSQSRGPTEAFF.

This sequence joins TRBV4-1 and TRBJ2-1; a possible D gene is TRBD2 (6 bases). The CDR3 consists of 13 residues. V was clipped by 4 bases and J by 9 bases, with 13 bases between them. CDR1 is MGHRA, CDR2 YSYEKL, per germline. CDR3: CASSPLEGSEQFF. CDR3 nucleotide sequence: TGCGCCAGCAGCCCATTGGAGGGAAGTGAGCAGTTCTTC.

CDR3: CSVEVGQTGGTDTQYF. The CDR3 DNA is TGCAGCGTTGAAGTGGGACAGACAGGGGGCACAGATACGCAGTATTTT. This sequence joins TRBV29-1 and TRBJ2-3, with 8 bases that match TRBD1. This CDR3 has 16 amino acids. Trimming cost V 1 base and J 1 base; bases outside gene matches: 7. CDR1 is SQVTM, CDR2 ANQGSEA, per germline.

The rearrangement joins TRBV6-6 to TRBJ2-7; TRBD2 matches 11 bases. This CDR3 contains 15 residues. CDR1 MNHNY and CDR2 SVGAGI come from the germline V gene (reference sequence). The junction had 9 bases not matched to a gene; V was cut back by 11 bases and J by 0 bases. CDR3 nucleotide sequence: TGTGCCGCCGAAGGACTAGCGGGCCTCTCCTACGAGCAGTACTTC. Translated, it gives CAAEGLAGLSYEQYF.

J is TRBJ2-3 and V is TRBV5-1; maybe TRBD2 (5 bases). V was shortened by 4 bases and J by 6 bases, with 15 bases between the two germline ends. The CDR3 is 14 residues long. The germline V gene has CDR1 SGHRS and CDR2 YFSETQ. CDR3 in DNA: TGCGCCAGCAGCCTATCCCGGGGAGACGATACGCAGTATTTT. It translates to CASSLSRGDDTQYF.

The chain joins TRBV19 to TRBJ1-1; no definite D call. This CDR3 has 14 amino acids. The germline V and J ends were trimmed by 1 base and 1 base, with 7 bases remaining between them. CDR1 and CDR2 (germline): LNHDA, SQIVND (reference sequence). Written as DNA, the CDR3 is TGTGCCAGTAGTATAGGCGGTCCGAACACTGAAGCTTTCTTT. This sequence encodes CASSIGGPNTEAFF.

DNA for the CDR3: TGTGCCATCAGTCCCCGGAGGTTGGGGGAGCAGTACTTC. Its translation is CAISPRRLGEQYF. V and J are TRBV10-3 and TRBJ2-7; a possible D gene is TRBD2 (5 bases). Germline values: CDR1 ENHRY, CDR2 SYGVKD. The V gene lost 5 bases and the J gene lost 7 bases, with 15 bases spanning the gap. CDR3 length: 13 residues.

The rearrangement uses TRBV6-1 and TRBJ2-7; D is possibly TRBD2 (5 bases). CDR1 and CDR2 (germline): MNHNS, SASEGT. CDR3 length: 14 amino acids. Trimming pared 0 bases from V and 1 base from J, leaving 7 bases between. Here the CDR3 reads CASSEADYSYEQYF. The CDR3 region has the DNA TGTGCCAGCAGTGAAGCCGACTATTCCTACGAGCAGTACTTC.

The genes are TRBV6-1 and TRBJ1-5, with TRBD1 as a possible D gene (5 bases). The V end was cut by 3 bases, the J end by 4 bases, with 7 bases between. The CDR3 runs 13 residues. Germline V gene data show CDR1 as MNHNS and CDR2 as SASEGT. CDR3 amino acids: CASSDRENQPQHF. CDR3 bases: TGTGCCAGCAGTGACAGGGAAAATCAGCCCCAGCATTTT.

This chain joins TRBV11-2 and TRBJ2-7; TRBD1 matches 7 bases. Trimming removed 5 bases from V and 5 bases from J; junction bases left unmatched: 9. This CDR3 comprises 14 residues. The germline V gene encodes CDR1 SGHAT and CDR2 FQNNGV. DNA for the CDR3: TGTGCCAGCAGCAACAGACAGGGTTGGGACGAGCAGTACTTC. Encoded protein: CASSNRQGWDEQYF. Variable domain in full (rest from reference TRBV11-2 and TRBJ2-7): EAGVAQSPRYKIIEKRQSVAFWCNPISGHATLYWYQQILGQGPKLLIQFQNNGVVDDSQLPKDRFSAERLKGVDSTLKIQPAKLEDSAVYLCASSNRQGWDEQYFGPGTRLTVT.